One sample yielded the 27 T cell receptor beta chains listed below, sequenced in a study of tumor and adjacent non-tumor tissue in lung cancer. This sample's RNA came from whole unsorted tissue. TCRbeta libraries were built with three rounds of nested PCR, modified from ARM-PCR. TCRdb reprocessed the multiplex PCR reads with MiXCR, giving one entry per CDR3 protein. The sample holds about 200,000 distinct CDR3 sequences, less than 80% seen once. The sequencing input was lung tumor tissue. The receptor set was obtained from a man aged 55-75 years with non-small cell lung cancer.

A note on this clonotype: Sequence at one end of the junction differs from germline and may be a read error. The chain is built from TRBV6-1 and TRBJ2-7; 7 bases are shared with TRBD1. Germline values: CDR1 MNHNS, CDR2 SASEGT. The CDR3 spans 13 residues. CDR3 DNA sequence: TGTGCCAACAGTGGGGACAGAACCTACGAGCAGTACTTC. Translation gives CANSGDRTYEQYF.

This clonotype came up a few times. This chain joins TRBV5-4 and TRBJ2-2; tentative D call: TRBD2 (6 bases). Trimming shortened V by 1 base and J by 6 bases, and 19 bases separated the two germline ends. This CDR3 is built from 17 residues. Germline V gene data show CDR1 as SGHNT and CDR2 as YYREEE (reference sequence). The CDR3 loop reads CASSLRSSGRRAGELFF. The CDR3 nucleotides are TGTGCCAGCAGCTTGCGATCGTCAGGGAGGAGGGCCGGGGAGCTGTTTTTT.

To note about this clonotype: Mismatch with germline at one junction end may stem from a read error. This chain connects TRBV5-5 to TRBJ1-5; a possible D gene is TRBD1 (5 bases). Germline lookup yields CDR1 SGHKS and CDR2 YYEKEE (reference sequence). The CDR3 runs 15 residues. The CDR3 DNA follows: TGTGTCAGCAGCTTTCGGGGACTCAGCAATCAGCCCCAGCATTTT. Protein: CVSSFRGLSNQPQHF.

The chain employs TRBV28 and TRBJ1-2, with D maybe TRBD1 (6 bases). Germline loops: CDR1 MDHEN, CDR2 SYDVKM. CDR3 length equals 14 residues. With 5 bases removed from V and 3 bases from J, the gap between germline ends came to 13 bases. In DNA, the CDR3 is TGTGCCAGCAGTCGCAGGGGCGACTACTATGGCTACACCTTC. Its translation: CASSRRGDYYGYTF.

About this clonotype itself: It may be a read error: a sequence one base away is much more abundant. The chain carries TRBV20-1 and TRBJ1-1; D unresolved. CDR3 length: 14 amino acids. Per germline, CDR1 DFQATT and CDR2 SNEGSKA (reference sequence). V shed 2 bases and J shed 1 base, with 11 bases lying between them. CDR3 DNA sequence: TGCAGTGCTAGACACCCCCGAGCGAACACTGAAGCTTTCTTT. As protein: CSARHPRANTEAFF.

Worth noting for this clonotype: One junction end disagrees with the germline gene, perhaps due to a read error. V gene TRBV7-3 combines with J gene TRBJ2-5; D is unclear. Germline CDR1 SGHTA, CDR2 FQGTGA. This CDR3 is built from 13 residues. As DNA, the CDR3 is TGTGCCGGCAGCCGTTCGCTCCAAGAGACCCAGTACTTC. This gives the protein CAGSRSLQETQYF.

This chain joins TRBV4-2 and TRBJ2-3, with 11 positions matching TRBD2. This CDR3 spans 15 amino acids. Germline trimming cut 5 bases from V and 11 bases from J; bases unmatched to any gene: 12. The germline CDR1 and CDR2 sequences are LGHNA and YNFKEQ. The CDR3: CASSFGTSGTYMQYF. CDR3 in DNA: TGTGCCAGCAGCTTCGGGACTAGCGGCACATATATGCAGTATTTT.

As regards this clonotype: Its ends do not fully match the called genes, so a read error is possible. V and J are TRBV20-1 and TRBJ1-4, with D possibly matching TRBD1 (5 bases). Germline loops: CDR1 DFQATT, CDR2 SNEGSKA (reference sequence). The CDR3 is made up of 14 amino acids. In nucleotides, the CDR3 is TGCAGTGCGAGTATGACCGCCGGAGGGGAAAAACTGCTTTTT. This codes for CSASMTAGGEKLLF.

This clonotype was seen more than once but under ten times. Since a much larger clone is just one base distant, this may be a read error. The chain carries TRBV11-3 and TRBJ2-7, with 7 bases identical to TRBD1. The length of the CDR3 is 15 residues. CDR1 and CDR2 from the germline V gene are SGHNT and YENEEA. The DNA of the CDR3 is TGTACCAGCAGCTCTAAGGGGGCGCGGACCTACGAGCAGTACTTC. Its protein product is CTSSSKGARTYEQYF.

As to this clonotype: A junction end diverges from the germline sequence, so it may reflect a read error. The chain links TRBV11-3 to TRBJ2-1; D gene uncertain. Germline values: CDR1 SGHNT, CDR2 YENEEA. CDR3 length equals 13 residues. In nucleotides, the CDR3 is TGTGTCAGCAGCTTAATGGAAGCGAATGAGCAGTTCTTC. Translation: CVSSLMEANEQFF.

A word on this clonotype: A junction end diverges from the germline sequence, so it may reflect a read error. The chain recombines TRBV20-1 with TRBJ1-2, with 9 bases identical to TRBD1. The CDR3 contains 13 residues. Germline V gives CDR1 DFQATT, CDR2 SNEGSKA (reference sequence). The CDR3 loop is CSARAQGARGYIF. The CDR3 DNA is TGCAGTGCTAGAGCACAGGGGGCGCGAGGCTACATCTTC.

CDR3 sequence reads: CASSLQAMNTEAFF. As DNA, the CDR3 is TGCGCCAGCAGCTTACAGGCTATGAACACTGAAGCTTTCTTT. The chain is built from TRBV5-1 and TRBJ1-1, with D perhaps matching TRBD1 (5 bases). Germline lookup yields CDR1 SGHRS and CDR2 YFSETQ. Trimming stripped 2 bases from V and 0 bases from J, with 8 bases between. The CDR3 runs 14 residues.

Of note for this clonotype: A read error is possible here, since a much larger clone lies one base away. The chain is built from TRBV6-5 and TRBJ1-1; D may be TRBD1 (5 bases). Trimming pared 9 bases from V and 5 bases from J, leaving 22 bases between. Germline V gene lookup returns CDR1 MNHEY and CDR2 SVGAGI. The CDR3 is 15 residues long. CDR3: CARQAGHHEQTEAFF. Written as DNA, the CDR3 is TGTGCCAGGCAGGCAGGGCATCATGAACAGACTGAAGCTTTCTTT.

Of note for this clonotype: One end of the junction varies from germline; a read error may be responsible. The CDR3: CPSSQLGVTDRQYF. The CDR3 region has the DNA TGCCCCAGCAGCCAACTCGGTGTGACAGATAGGCAGTATTTT. The J gene is TRBJ2-3, the V gene TRBV4-3; perhaps TRBD1 as D (5 bases). The CDR3 is 14 amino acids. Per the germline V gene, CDR1 is LGHNA and CDR2 is YSLEER.

This clonotype was observed a handful of times. Relative to the germline gene, one junction end is altered; a read error may explain this. The chain combines TRBV11-2 with TRBJ2-5; D is unclear. Germline CDR1 is SGHAT and CDR2 is FQNNGV. The CDR3 spans 14 residues. This chain's CDR3 is CTSSPTTDQETQYF. The DNA of the CDR3 is TGTACCAGCAGCCCCACGACTGACCAAGAGACCCAGTACTTC.

Turning to this clonotype: One base away lies a much larger clone, so this may be a sequencing read error. The V call is TRBV20-1, the J call TRBJ1-2; possibly TRBD1 for D (6 bases). Trimming cost V 1 base and J 4 bases, with 13 bases left between them. The CDR3 length is 14 residues. Germline assignment: CDR1 DFQATT and CDR2 SNEGSKA (reference sequence). This CDR3 is CSARGDKMGYGYTF. The CDR3 bases are TGCAGTGCTAGAGGGGACAAAATGGGCTATGGCTACACCTTC.

This clonotype appeared a single time. This may stem from a read error, because a much larger clone lies one nucleotide away. This chain links TRBV20-1 with TRBJ2-5; D remains unclear. The CDR3 consists of 11 residues. Germline CDR1 and CDR2: DFQATT and SNEGSKA (reference sequence). The ends were cut back, 2 bases at V and 5 bases at J, with 6 bases in the middle. CDR3 residues: CSARQCETQYF. The DNA of the CDR3 is TGCAGTGCTAGACAATGTGAGACCCAGTACTTC.

Concerning this clonotype: This CDR3 fails to terminate in the conserved phenylalanine or tryptophan, so it likely reflects a read error. The chain recombines TRBV6-2 or TRBV6-3 with TRBJ2-2; TRBD2 is a possible D gene (5 bases). CDR1 is MNHEY, CDR2 SVGEGT, per germline. V gave up 6 bases and J gave up 4 bases, with 15 bases separating them. CDR3 size: 15 residues. The CDR3 loop is CASSYTREPTGELFY. CDR3 DNA: TGTGCCAGCAGCTACACTAGGGAGCCCACCGGGGAGCTGTTTTAT.

In the case of this clonotype: A much larger clone lies a single base off, so this may be a read error. The chain uses TRBV12-3 or TRBV12-4 and TRBJ2-2; 7 positions match TRBD2. This CDR3 has 15 amino acids. V shed 6 bases, J shed 0 bases, and the junction held 4 bases outside the gene matches. CDR3 nucleotides: TGTGCCAGCAGCTTTGGACTAGCGAACACCGGGGAGCTGTTTTTT. Its translation: CASSFGLANTGELFF.

About this clonotype: Germline and junction disagree at one end, which may indicate a read error. The CDR3 here is CANSYSPSSGRARYNEQFF. CDR3 coding DNA: TGTGCCAACAGTTACTCGCCTTCTAGCGGGAGGGCCCGTTACAATGAGCAGTTCTTC. The V and J genes are TRBV6-5 and TRBJ2-1, with 12 bases aligning to TRBD2. Germline lookup yields CDR1 MNHEY and CDR2 SVGAGI. The CDR3 loop spans 19 amino acids.

On this clonotype itself: This CDR3 is missing its conserved last phenylalanine or tryptophan, likely due to a read error. The rearrangement joins TRBV5-4 to TRBJ1-4; a weak D match, TRBD1 (5 bases). CDR1 is SGHNT and CDR2 is YYREEE in the germline V gene (reference sequence). The length of the CDR3 is 14 residues. For the CDR3, the DNA is TGTGCCAGCAGCGGGGGGAGTGTGAATGAACAACTGTTTCTT. As protein: CASSGGSVNEQLFL.

This clonotype has just one count. The rearrangement joins TRBV30 to TRBJ1-3; D not resolved. The CDR3 loop spans 11 amino acids. The germline V gene encodes CDR1 GTSNPN and CDR2 SVGIG (reference sequence). Trimming pared 2 bases from V and 4 bases from J, leaving 3 bases between. CDR3 sequence reads: CAWSNGNTIYF. In nucleotides, the CDR3 is TGTGCCTGGAGTAACGGAAACACCATATATTTT.

This clonotype was seen many times. The rearrangement joins TRBV20-1 to TRBJ1-5, with 9 nucleotides matching TRBD1. Germline-derived CDR1 and CDR2 are DFQATT and SNEGSKA (reference sequence). The CDR3 totals 14 residues. The J segment lost 5 bases and the V segment lost 5 bases, leaving 7 bases of the junction unmatched. This CDR3 is CSARVRDRDQPQHF. The CDR3 DNA reads TGCAGTGCTCGAGTCCGGGACAGGGATCAGCCCCAGCATTTT.

Notes on this clonotype: At one boundary the junction diverges from the germline segment, which might be a read error. The V and J genes are TRBV4-3 and TRBJ2-7; TRBD2 might be the D (6 bases). CDR1 is LGHNA and CDR2 is YSLEER in the germline V gene. The CDR3 covers 16 residues. The CDR3 sequence: CARSQDLGGWVDDQYF. In DNA form, the CDR3 reads TGCGCCAGGAGCCAAGATCTCGGGGGATGGGTCGACGATCAGTACTTC.

This clonotype was counted many times. V gene TRBV20-1 combines with J gene TRBJ2-7, with 8 bases fitting TRBD2. Germline-derived CDR1 and CDR2 are DFQATT and SNEGSKA (reference sequence). After removal of 1 base from V and 4 bases from J, the junction contained 9 bases not matched to a gene. The CDR3 runs 15 residues. The CDR3 here is CSARGTAGALYEQYF. The DNA for the CDR3 is TGCAGTGCTAGAGGGACAGCGGGGGCGTTGTACGAGCAGTACTTC.

This chain connects TRBV11-2 to TRBJ1-6, with D maybe TRBD1 (5 bases). The germline gives CDR1 SGHAT, CDR2 FQNNGV. V dropped 0 bases and J dropped 17 bases, with 20 bases sitting between them. This CDR3 has 15 residues. The CDR3 loop is CASSLEGTLNSHFHF. DNA of the CDR3: TGTGCCAGCAGCTTAGAGGGGACCCTAAATTCACACTTCCACTTT. The whole variable domain, filled in from reference TRBV11-2 and TRBJ1-6, reads EAGVAQSPRYKIIEKRQSVAFWCNPISGHATLYWYQQILGQGPKLLIQFQNNGVVDDSQLPKDRFSAERLKGVDSTLKIQPAKLEDSAVYLCASSLEGTLNSHFHFGNGTRLTVT.

Worth noting for this clonotype: It may be a read error: a sequence one base away is much more abundant. The chain is built from TRBV6-1 and TRBJ2-1, with 15 nucleotides matching TRBD2. Per germline, CDR1 MNHNS and CDR2 SASEGT. The CDR3 length is 19 residues. V shed 7 bases and J 4 bases; nucleotides not matched to a gene: 14. The CDR3 nucleotides are TGTGCCAGCAAGAAAGGCCGCTGGACTAGCGGGAGGGTATACAATGAGCAGTTCTTC. This gives the protein CASKKGRWTSGRVYNEQFF.